This T cell receptor (beta chain) was sequenced in a study of cytomegalovirus exposure and HLA in healthy donors. Whole-study results and caveats: One variant, a missense change in DCLRE1C, was linked in a later analysis to TCR beta V- and J-gene trimming. DRB1 had the most TCR associations and HLA-C the fewest, a later analysis found, with rates varying by HLA locus. Reportedly, HLA-A and HLA-B alleles of most subjects were accurately predicted from TCR beta.

This clone was detected only once. Antigen unknown. The PCR had 60 Vbeta and 13 Jbeta primers. The data were produced by immunoSEQ multiplex PCR, yet TCRdb's version contains in-frame clones alone and is incomplete. The table records about 160,000 clones, 65% to 80% of them present only once. Germline V CDR1 and CDR2: SGHNT, YENEEA. The CDR3 spans 17 residues. Germline trimming cut 0 bases from V and 9 bases from J; bases unmatched to any gene: 11. This TCR was recovered from a female donor in good health and CMV-seronegative. The sequenced material came from PBMCs. The chain couples TRBV11-3 to TRBJ2-1; 10 nucleotides align to TRBD2. The CDR3 DNA reads TGTGCCAGCAGCTTAGATACCCCAGCGGGGGGGCCGGGTGAGCAGTTCTTC. As protein: CASSLDTPAGGPGEQFF.